This is a list of T cell receptor beta chains from one sample in a study of cytomegalovirus exposure and HLA in healthy donors. Only in-frame clones appear in the TCRdb table, and some are missing; sequencing was by immunoSEQ multiplex PCR. The sample has more than 110,000 clones, less than 90% seen once. Sequencing input: PBMCs. The receptor set was obtained from a man younger than 35 in good health and CMV-seronegative. Each CDR3 is given with its conserved first and last residue. The order of the fields is CDR3 protein, CDR3 DNA, clone size, V gene, D gene, J gene. A D gene is named only where the DNA matches it firmly. Size tells how often a clone was seen (once, few, many) or the class of an expanded clone, and some rows leave it out.

CDR3aa: CASSFVGTGSNQPQHF
CDR3nt: TGTGCCAGCAGCTTCGTAGGGACAGGGTCCAATCAGCCCCAGCATTTT
abundance: -
v_gene: TRBV7-2
d_gene: TRBD1
j_gene: TRBJ1-5

CDR3aa: CASSLGGAGELFF
CDR3nt: TGTGCCAGCAGCTTAGGGGGGGCCGGGGAGCTGTTTTTT
abundance: once
v_gene: TRBV7-2
d_gene: -
j_gene: TRBJ2-2

CDR3aa: CASSLRGISYEQYF
CDR3nt: TGTGCCAGCAGCTTGAGGGGGATATCCTACGAGCAGTACTTC
abundance: -
v_gene: TRBV5-6
d_gene: -
j_gene: TRBJ2-7

CDR3aa: CASSLEGQGSEHYGYTF
CDR3nt: TGCGCCAGCAGCTTGGAGGGACAGGGGTCGGAGCACTATGGCTACACCTTC
abundance: once
v_gene: TRBV5-1
d_gene: TRBD1
j_gene: TRBJ1-2

CDR3aa: CASSLRGLLNTEAFF
CDR3nt: TGCGCCAGCAGCTTGCGGGGACTGCTGAACACTGAAGCTTTCTTT
abundance: -
v_gene: TRBV5-1
d_gene: -
j_gene: TRBJ1-1

CDR3aa: CASSPGENTGELFF
CDR3nt: TGTGCCAGCAGCCCCGGGGAAAACACCGGGGAGCTGTTTTTT
abundance: -
v_gene: TRBV6-5
d_gene: -
j_gene: TRBJ2-2

CDR3aa: CASSVGEVYNEQFF
CDR3nt: TGTGCCAGCAGCGTAGGGGAGGTGTACAATGAGCAGTTCTTC
abundance: -
v_gene: TRBV9
d_gene: -
j_gene: TRBJ2-1

CDR3aa: CASSSTSSMDRPQPQHF
CDR3nt: TGTGCCAGCAGTTCGACATCATCCATGGACAGGCCCCAGCCCCAGCATTTT
abundance: -
v_gene: TRBV27
d_gene: TRBD1
j_gene: TRBJ1-5

CDR3aa: CASSPQTSRETQYF
CDR3nt: TGTGCCAGCAGTCCCCAGACTAGCCGAGAGACCCAGTACTTC
abundance: -
v_gene: TRBV27
d_gene: TRBD2
j_gene: TRBJ2-5

CDR3aa: CASSRGDEQFF
CDR3nt: TGTGCCAGCAGTCGAGGCGATGAGCAGTTCTTC
abundance: -
v_gene: TRBV6-5
d_gene: -
j_gene: TRBJ2-1

CDR3aa: CASSSTGRSYNEQFF
CDR3nt: TGTGCCAGCAGCTCCACAGGGAGATCCTACAATGAGCAGTTCTTC
abundance: -
v_gene: TRBV7-9
d_gene: -
j_gene: TRBJ2-1

CDR3aa: CASSGGGGAYQETQYF
CDR3nt: TGTGCCAGCAGTGGCGGTGGGGGGGCGTACCAAGAGACCCAGTACTTC
abundance: -
v_gene: TRBV2
d_gene: -
j_gene: TRBJ2-5

CDR3aa: CATSIHREETQYF
CDR3nt: TGTGCCACCAGCATCCACAGGGAGGAGACCCAGTACTTC
abundance: -
v_gene: TRBV15
d_gene: -
j_gene: TRBJ2-5

CDR3aa: CASSEFIDTQYF
CDR3nt: TGTGCCAGCAGTGAGTTTATTGATACGCAGTATTTT
abundance: -
v_gene: TRBV6-1
d_gene: -
j_gene: TRBJ2-3

CDR3aa: CASSRVIKQGWGNEKLFF
CDR3nt: TGCGCCAGCAGCCGAGTCATCAAACAGGGCTGGGGTAATGAAAAACTGTTTTTT
abundance: -
v_gene: TRBV4-1
d_gene: -
j_gene: TRBJ1-4

CDR3aa: CAITREPSQDTQYF
CDR3nt: TGTGCCATCACCCGCGAGCCTAGCCAGGATACGCAGTATTTT
abundance: -
v_gene: TRBV2
d_gene: -
j_gene: TRBJ2-3

CDR3aa: CASSLSGHPEWGKLFF
CDR3nt: TGTGCCAGCAGCTTGAGCGGGCACCCGGAATGGGGAAAACTGTTTTTT
abundance: -
v_gene: TRBV13
d_gene: -
j_gene: TRBJ1-4

CDR3aa: CASSYEGGYNSPLHF
CDR3nt: TGTGCCAGCAGTTACGAGGGGGGGTATAATTCACCCCTCCACTTT
abundance: -
v_gene: TRBV6-5
d_gene: -
j_gene: TRBJ1-6

CDR3aa: CASSEGIWYEQYF
CDR3nt: TGTGCCAGCAGCGAGGGGATTTGGTACGAGCAGTACTTC
abundance: -
v_gene: TRBV9
d_gene: -
j_gene: TRBJ2-7

CDR3aa: CASSDPVHYGYTF
CDR3nt: TGTGCCAGCAGTGACCCGGTCCACTATGGCTACACCTTC
abundance: -
v_gene: TRBV2
d_gene: -
j_gene: TRBJ1-2

CDR3aa: CASSPLDSHEQFF
CDR3nt: TGTGCCAGCAGTCCCCTAGATTCCCATGAGCAGTTCTTC
abundance: -
v_gene: TRBV25-1
d_gene: -
j_gene: TRBJ2-1

CDR3aa: CASSYLPQGNYGYTF
CDR3nt: TGTGCCAGCAGTTACCTCCCGCAGGGGAACTATGGCTACACCTTC
abundance: -
v_gene: TRBV6-5
d_gene: -
j_gene: TRBJ1-2

CDR3aa: CASSEFLREAETQYF
CDR3nt: TGTGCCAGCAGTGAATTTTTGCGGGAGGCAGAGACCCAGTACTTC
abundance: -
v_gene: TRBV6-1
d_gene: TRBD2
j_gene: TRBJ2-5

CDR3aa: CASSQARLAAYNEQFF
CDR3nt: TGTGCCAGCAGCCAGGCTAGACTAGCGGCCTACAATGAGCAGTTCTTC
abundance: -
v_gene: TRBV14
d_gene: TRBD2
j_gene: TRBJ2-1

CDR3aa: CASSLAGEPYGYTF
CDR3nt: TGTGCCAGCAGCTTGGCAGGGGAACCCTATGGCTACACCTTC
abundance: -
v_gene: TRBV5-4
d_gene: -
j_gene: TRBJ1-2

CDR3aa: CATKRQADTGELFF
CDR3nt: TGTGCCACCAAGCGACAGGCGGACACCGGGGAGCTGTTTTTT
abundance: -
v_gene: TRBV15
d_gene: -
j_gene: TRBJ2-2

CDR3aa: CASSRTEQGSYEQYF
CDR3nt: TGTGCCAGCAGCCGGACGGAACAGGGGTCCTACGAGCAGTACTTC
abundance: -
v_gene: TRBV6-6
d_gene: TRBD1
j_gene: TRBJ2-7

CDR3aa: CASSLTATEAFF
CDR3nt: TGTGCCAGCAGTTTGACAGCGACTGAAGCTTTCTTT
abundance: -
v_gene: TRBV28
d_gene: -
j_gene: TRBJ1-1

CDR3aa: CASRLQDSNEKLFF
CDR3nt: TGTGCCAGTAGACTACAGGACAGCAATGAAAAACTGTTTTTT
abundance: -
v_gene: TRBV19
d_gene: -
j_gene: TRBJ1-4

CDR3aa: CASSLWGEKLFF
CDR3nt: TGTGCCAGTAGCCTATGGGGCGAAAAACTGTTTTTT
abundance: -
v_gene: TRBV19
d_gene: -
j_gene: TRBJ1-4

CDR3aa: CASSLRQGVYEQYF
CDR3nt: TGTGCCAGCAGTTTACGACAGGGAGTCTACGAGCAGTACTTC
abundance: once
v_gene: TRBV28
d_gene: TRBD1
j_gene: TRBJ2-7

CDR3aa: CASSLGLAGDHEQYF
CDR3nt: TGTGCCAGCAGCTTGGGACTAGCGGGAGACCACGAGCAGTACTTC
abundance: -
v_gene: TRBV5-6
d_gene: TRBD2
j_gene: TRBJ2-7

CDR3aa: CASSSTLTGWVETQYF
CDR3nt: TGTGCCAGCAGCTCGACCCTGACAGGGTGGGTCGAGACCCAGTACTTC
abundance: -
v_gene: TRBV11-2
d_gene: TRBD1
j_gene: TRBJ2-5

CDR3aa: CASSTGTVDEQFF
CDR3nt: TGTGCCAGCAGCACCGGGACAGTGGATGAGCAGTTCTTC
abundance: once
v_gene: TRBV5-6
d_gene: TRBD1
j_gene: TRBJ2-1

CDR3aa: CASSQIVPSYNEQFF
CDR3nt: TGCGCCAGCAGCCAAATAGTACCCTCCTACAATGAGCAGTTCTTC
abundance: -
v_gene: TRBV4-1
d_gene: -
j_gene: TRBJ2-1

CDR3aa: CASSLSAGSAYEQYF
CDR3nt: TGTGCCAGCAGTTTAAGCGCAGGGTCAGCCTACGAGCAGTACTTC
abundance: -
v_gene: TRBV27
d_gene: -
j_gene: TRBJ2-7

CDR3aa: CASSESDNTIYF
CDR3nt: TGTGCCAGCAGTGAAAGCGACAACACCATATATTTT
abundance: -
v_gene: TRBV2
d_gene: -
j_gene: TRBJ1-3

CDR3aa: CASRSLGGGNTIYF
CDR3nt: TGTGCCAGCAGATCCCTCGGAGGCGGAAACACCATATATTTT
abundance: -
v_gene: TRBV6-5
d_gene: -
j_gene: TRBJ1-3

CDR3aa: CASSWDSPGTGELFF
CDR3nt: TGTGCCAGCAGCTGGGACTCCCCGGGCACCGGGGAGCTGTTTTTT
abundance: -
v_gene: TRBV7-2
d_gene: -
j_gene: TRBJ2-2

CDR3aa: CASSPTGTGFMYEQYF
CDR3nt: TGTGCCAGCAGTCCTACCGGGACAGGGTTTATGTACGAGCAGTACTTC
abundance: -
v_gene: TRBV28
d_gene: TRBD1
j_gene: TRBJ2-7

CDR3aa: CASIGGFFNSYEQYF
CDR3nt: TGTGCCAGCATTGGGGGCTTTTTTAACTCCTACGAGCAGTACTTC
abundance: -
v_gene: TRBV6-1
d_gene: -
j_gene: TRBJ2-7

CDR3aa: CASRPHDRESEGYTF
CDR3nt: TGTGCCAGCAGACCCCACGACAGGGAGAGCGAAGGCTACACCTTC
abundance: -
v_gene: TRBV6-6
d_gene: TRBD1
j_gene: TRBJ1-2

CDR3aa: CASSLALAGGETQYF
CDR3nt: TGTGCCAGCAGCTTAGCCCTAGCGGGGGGAGAGACCCAGTACTTC
abundance: -
v_gene: TRBV7-9
d_gene: TRBD2
j_gene: TRBJ2-5

CDR3aa: CASSLKGVGNTEAFF
CDR3nt: TGTGCCAGCAGTTTGAAAGGGGTGGGAAACACTGAAGCTTTCTTT
abundance: -
v_gene: TRBV27
d_gene: -
j_gene: TRBJ1-1

CDR3aa: CASSRPRTSGRDTQYF
CDR3nt: TGTGCCAGCAGTAGACCCAGGACTAGCGGGAGGGATACGCAGTATTTT
abundance: -
v_gene: TRBV27
d_gene: TRBD2
j_gene: TRBJ2-3

CDR3aa: CSVVRQGPSGELFF
CDR3nt: TGCAGCGTCGTACGACAGGGTCCTTCCGGGGAGCTGTTTTTT
abundance: -
v_gene: TRBV29-1
d_gene: TRBD1
j_gene: TRBJ2-2

CDR3aa: CASSLTRAEQFF
CDR3nt: TGTGCCAGCAGCTTAACCAGGGCTGAGCAGTTCTTC
abundance: -
v_gene: TRBV11-2
d_gene: -
j_gene: TRBJ2-1

CDR3aa: CASRKGVGDYGYTF
CDR3nt: TGTGCCAGCAGGAAGGGGGTGGGAGACTATGGCTACACCTTC
abundance: -
v_gene: TRBV6-1
d_gene: -
j_gene: TRBJ1-2

CDR3aa: CASRPDRGRGSRYEQYF
CDR3nt: TGTGCCAGCAGACCAGACAGGGGGCGAGGGAGTAGGTACGAGCAGTACTTC
abundance: -
v_gene: TRBV28
d_gene: TRBD1
j_gene: TRBJ2-7

CDR3aa: CASSFASGQESYEQYF
CDR3nt: TGTGCCAGCAGTTTTGCTTCGGGACAGGAGTCCTACGAGCAGTACTTC
abundance: -
v_gene: TRBV28
d_gene: TRBD1
j_gene: TRBJ2-7

CDR3aa: CASGPRGGPTNKQFF
CDR3nt: TGTGCTAGTGGTCCCCGGGGTGGCCCTACCAACAAGCAGTTCTTC
abundance: -
v_gene: TRBV12-5
d_gene: -
j_gene: TRBJ2-1

CDR3aa: CASSSPRLDPYNEQFF
CDR3nt: TGTGCCAGCAGCTCCCCCAGACTAGACCCCTACAATGAGCAGTTCTTC
abundance: once
v_gene: TRBV7-6
d_gene: -
j_gene: TRBJ2-1

CDR3aa: CASTPGYYGYTF
CDR3nt: TGTGCCAGCACCCCGGGTTACTATGGCTACACCTTC
abundance: few
v_gene: TRBV28
d_gene: -
j_gene: TRBJ1-2

CDR3aa: CASSQDERSGNTIYF
CDR3nt: TGCGCCAGCAGCCAAGATGAGAGGTCTGGAAACACCATATATTTT
abundance: -
v_gene: TRBV4-1
d_gene: -
j_gene: TRBJ1-3

CDR3aa: CASSSGQAGTGEQYF
CDR3nt: TGTGCCAGCAGCTCTGGACAGGCCGGCACCGGAGAGCAGTACTTC
abundance: -
v_gene: TRBV11-3
d_gene: TRBD1
j_gene: TRBJ2-7

CDR3aa: CASSLQGLQGYTF
CDR3nt: TGTGCCAGCAGCCTTCAGGGACTGCAAGGCTACACCTTC
abundance: -
v_gene: TRBV5-6
d_gene: -
j_gene: TRBJ1-2

CDR3aa: CASSGRGARNTEAFF
CDR3nt: TGTGCCAGCAGCGGACGGGGGGCGCGGAACACTGAAGCTTTCTTT
abundance: -
v_gene: TRBV7-2
d_gene: -
j_gene: TRBJ1-1

CDR3aa: CASSVDPDTDTQYF
CDR3nt: TGTGCCAGCAGCGTAGACCCAGACACAGATACGCAGTATTTT
abundance: -
v_gene: TRBV9
d_gene: -
j_gene: TRBJ2-3

CDR3aa: CATSRDRSDRGPGNTIYF
CDR3nt: TGTGCCACCAGCAGAGATCGCTCGGACAGGGGGCCTGGAAACACCATATATTTT
abundance: -
v_gene: TRBV15
d_gene: TRBD1
j_gene: TRBJ1-3